This T cell receptor beta chain originates from a study of PD-1 blockade in classical Hodgkin lymphoma. General study findings and limits: Healthy donors reportedly exceeded newly diagnosed patients in baseline TCR diversity. Possibly reflecting disease activity or prior therapy, repertoire differences have causes that remain undefined. Complete responders possessed baseline diversity comparable to newly diagnosed patients.

Relapse after autologous stem cell transplantation occurred in every patient, and brentuximab vedotin exposure varied. Complete response, partial response or progressive disease constituted the best responses recorded. The CDR3 spans 14 residues. Trimming removed 6 bases from V and 0 bases from J, with 8 bases in between. From germline, CDR1 is MNHEY and CDR2 SVGAGI. The repertoire was sequenced with immunoSEQ multiplex PCR; TCRdb's copy has only in-frame clones and lacks some. The table has more than 140,000 clones, just under 80% seen once. This clone was observed a few times. Antigen unknown. The source of this sequence is a human donor with classical Hodgkin lymphoma. The source was peripheral blood mononuclear cells (PBMCs), collected before the second cycle of nivolumab. The chain employs TRBV6-5 and TRBJ1-4; tentative D call: TRBD1 (5 bases). CDR3 bases: TGTGCCAGCAGACCGACAGCAACTAATGAAAAACTGTTTTTT. The encoded protein is CASRPTATNEKLFF.